This T cell receptor (beta chain) was retrieved from a study of CD8 T cells in ankylosing spondylitis. The V and J ends lost 6 bases and 0 bases respectively, with 18 bases between them. The CDR3 runs 17 residues. Germline CDR1 reads MNHEY; CDR2 reads SVGAGI. This clonotype was detected many times. Its antigen remains unidentified. Preparation of TCR beta libraries was done by quantitative 5'-RACE with molecular barcodes. TCRdb itself ran the 5' RACE reads through MiXCR, one entry per CDR3 protein. The sample lists 800,000 to 900,000 distinct CDR3 sequences; over 9.5% were seen once. Study-wide results and limits: What seemed typical of ankylosing spondylitis blood was a TCR beta motif built from about 8 highly homologous variants.

The chain couples TRBV6-5 to TRBJ1-5; the D gene is possibly TRBD1 (6 bases). Input material: blood, either unsorted or a sorted T cell fraction (not recorded which). The TCR was taken from a male donor with ankylosing spondylitis. DNA for the CDR3: TGTGCCAGCAGGAGGGACACCCCCCGAAATAGCAATCAGCCCCAGCATTTT. Residues: CASRRDTPRNSNQPQHF.